Ten or more counts support the clone carrying this T cell receptor beta chain. Its antigen is currently unknown. The sample is drawn from a study of response to subunit inactivated influenza vaccine. The study, taken as a whole, reports: Each seasonal flu vaccination may recruit only limited new T cells, authors suggested.

Looked up from germline, CDR1 is DFQATT and CDR2 is SNEGSKA (reference sequence). The CDR3 has 16 residues. The junction had 12 bases not matched to a gene; V was cut back by 1 base and J by 7 bases. TCRdb re-called the RT-PCR reads through MiXCR, storing one row per CDR3 protein. This sample carries under 200,000 distinct CDR3 sequences, about a tenth of them seen once, and the ten largest clones take under 15%. The chain is built from TRBV20-1 and TRBJ2-1, with 8 bases aligning to TRBD2. The origin of this receptor is a man aged 45-65 years who received an inactivated influenza vaccine. Specimen: non-naive T cells sorted from PBMCs, collected 45 days after vaccination. The CDR3 spells CSARANKRELGNEQFF. CDR3 nucleotide sequence: TGCAGTGCTAGAGCGAATAAGCGGGAGTTAGGGAATGAGCAGTTCTTC.